This T cell receptor beta chain was found in a study of blood T cell repertoires in COVID-19 (dated by TCRdb to 2020 to 2022). As for the study more broadly: Samples from collaborators originated in the United States, Italy and Spain and spanned both the acute and convalescent phases of COVID-19. The prospective study material was composed of cDNA or gDNA derived from T cells, B-cell-depleted T cells, or PBMCs. The dataset comprised deeply sampled blood TCRbeta repertoires from subjects exposed to, actively infected with, or recovered from COVID-19. The repertoires were released in a freely available public database meant as a resource for research on the immune response to SARS-CoV-2. The samples were drawn from two sources: the first 160 participants of the ongoing ImmuneRACE study, and approximately 1,300 subjects contributed by 6 global collaborators. Nearly every sample came with metadata listing a de-identified subject ID, COVID-19 status, age in years and sex. HLA class I and class II types, where available, came from metadata supplied by the sample provider rather than from assay-based typing.

Notes on this clone: Its antigen remains undetermined. No base quality values were provided; no much bigger clone lies one nucleotide off.

From a lookup of the germline V gene (reference sequence), CDR1 and CDR2 are LNHNV and YYDKDF. Inclusive of the bounding cysteine and phenylalanine, the CDR3 is 18 residues long. The entry retains the CDR3 DNA only, 54 bases that are in frame from base 1. V is cut back by 0 bases and J by 9 bases, with 14 bases in the junction unmatched. Study-wide conclusions, independent of this receptor: The amount of clinical and demographic metadata varied by source and participant and was provided uncurated.

The immunoSEQ Assay, a bias-controlled multiplex PCR, was used to amplify TCRbeta CDR3 regions from genomic DNA. On the study's bioinformatics: Nucleated cell counts per sample were estimated from amplification of reference gene primers within the assay. To quantify the absolute abundance of each unique TCRbeta CDR3 rearrangement, sequence reads were collapsed and filtered. For each sample, productive Simpson clonality was calculated as the square root of Simpson's diversity index across productive rearrangements. TCRdb mirrors the immuneACCESS table, restricted to in-frame sequences. Some clones are absent from its copies; in checked studies, under half trace to an unresolved V gene, and the reason for the others is unknown. Clonal size and the V and J genes are those of that table, whereas D and trimming came from the DNA. This sample has more than 200,000 clones in its table, and approximately 89% of those were observed once. The top ten hold approximately 3.7% of the sample.

In the prospective study, participants were roughly 18 to 100 years old, resided in about two dozen geographic areas of the United States, and were enrolled through a virtual design. In the prospective study, participants were assigned to cohorts based on the clinical history participants reported in a screening survey and a study questionnaire. Exposed participants had been in contact, within 2 weeks of entering the study, with a person who had a PCR-confirmed or clinician-diagnosed case of COVID-19. Each participant in the prospective study had whole blood, serum and a nasopharyngeal or oropharyngeal swab collected by mobile phlebotomists. Additional blood draws and questionnaires over a roughly two-month period could optionally be provided by prospective study participants. Before DNA extraction, blood samples from the prospective study were shipped at room temperature or frozen.

The rearranged chain carries TRBV15 and TRBJ2-1; 10 middle bases align to TRBD2. This receptor was identified in a woman aged 25 to 39 who had been exposed to COVID-19. Sequencing input: PBMCs or T cells enriched from blood (not recorded which). The base sequence is TGTGCCACCAGCAGAGATTCGCGAGCGGGAGGGTCGGACGGTGAGCAGTTCTTC. Its translation reads: CATSRDSRAGGSDGEQFF.